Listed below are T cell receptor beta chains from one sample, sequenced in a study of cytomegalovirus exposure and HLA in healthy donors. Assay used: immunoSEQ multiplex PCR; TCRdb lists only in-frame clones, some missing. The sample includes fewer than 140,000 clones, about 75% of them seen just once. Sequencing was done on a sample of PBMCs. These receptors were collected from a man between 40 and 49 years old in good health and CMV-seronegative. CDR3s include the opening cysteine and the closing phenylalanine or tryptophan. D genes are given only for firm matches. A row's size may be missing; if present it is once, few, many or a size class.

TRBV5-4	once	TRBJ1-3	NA	TGTGCCAGCAGCTCACAGCAGGGTCCGAACACCATATATTTT	CASSSQQGPNTIYF
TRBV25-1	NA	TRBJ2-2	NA	TGTGCCAGCACGCGCCCCGGGGTAGGGCCGAACACCGGGGAGCTGTTTTTT	CASTRPGVGPNTGELFF
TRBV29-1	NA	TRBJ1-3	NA	TGCAGCGCATCAACGGGAGGAGCTGGAAACACCATATATTTT	CSASTGGAGNTIYF
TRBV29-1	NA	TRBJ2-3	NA	TGCAGCGTCCGGGTCCCCCGCGCAGATACGCAGTATTTT	CSVRVPRADTQYF
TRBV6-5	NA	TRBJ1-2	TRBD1	TGTGCCAGCAGGGGACAGGACTACTATGGCTACACCTTC	CASRGQDYYGYTF
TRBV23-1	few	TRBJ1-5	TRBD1	TGCGCCAGCCGTACGGGCAGGGGGCTTCTGCCCCAGCATTTT	CASRTGRGLLPQHF
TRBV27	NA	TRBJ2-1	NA	TGTGCCAGCAGTTTGCAGGGACTCAACAATGAGCAGTTCTTC	CASSLQGLNNEQFF
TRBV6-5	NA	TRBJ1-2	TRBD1	TGTGCCAGCAGTTACTCGGGACAGGGGAGATATGGCTACACCTTC	CASSYSGQGRYGYTF
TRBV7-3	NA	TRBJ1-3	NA	TGTGCCAGCAGCTTACCGGGTGGGGGAAACACCATATATTTT	CASSLPGGGNTIYF
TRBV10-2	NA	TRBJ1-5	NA	TGCGCCAGCAGTGTCGACTACACAGATAGCAATCAGCCCCAGCATTTT	CASSVDYTDSNQPQHF
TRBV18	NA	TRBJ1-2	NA	TGTGCCAGCTCACCGATCGGACAGAACTATGGCTACACCTTC	CASSPIGQNYGYTF
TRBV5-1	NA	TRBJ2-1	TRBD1	TGCGCCAGCAGCTTGGGACAGGGGGGATACAATGAGCAGTTCTTC	CASSLGQGGYNEQFF
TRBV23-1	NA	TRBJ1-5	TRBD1	TGCGCCAGCAGTCAAAAACAGGGGGAGAAGAATCAGCCCCAGCATTTT	CASSQKQGEKNQPQHF
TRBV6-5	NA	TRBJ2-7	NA	TGTGCCAGCAGTTACGGGGCAGGTGCCTACGAGCAGTACTTC	CASSYGAGAYEQYF
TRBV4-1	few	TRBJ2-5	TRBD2	TGCGCCAGCAGCCAAAATAGCGGGGGTACCTTGGAGACCCAGTACTTC	CASSQNSGGTLETQYF
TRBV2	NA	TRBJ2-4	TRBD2	TGTGCCAGCAGCCCTAGGGGTGGACTAGCGGGGGGGCTATCCAAAAACATTCAGTACTTC	CASSPRGGLAGGLSKNIQYF
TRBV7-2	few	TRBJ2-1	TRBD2	TGTGCCAGCAGTACAAAATTTAGCGGGGGGGCCCACAATGAGCAGTTCTTC	CASSTKFSGGAHNEQFF
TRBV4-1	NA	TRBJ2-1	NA	TGCGCCAGCAGCCAAGAGGGGGCAGGGCACAATGAGCAGTTCTTC	CASSQEGAGHNEQFF
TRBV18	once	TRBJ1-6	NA	TGTGCCAGCTCACCACCACTAAATTCACCCCTCCACTTT	CASSPPLNSPLHF
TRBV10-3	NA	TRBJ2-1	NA	TGTGCCATCAGTCCTGGGGGCGGCCACAATGAGCAGTTCTTC	CAISPGGGHNEQFF
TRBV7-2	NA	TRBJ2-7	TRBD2	TGTGCCAGCAGCGTTCGACTAGCGGGGGGGCACGAGCAGTACTTC	CASSVRLAGGHEQYF
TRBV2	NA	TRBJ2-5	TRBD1	TGTGCCAGCAGGGAGTCCAGACAGGGGGTTCGAGAGACCCAGTACTTC	CASRESRQGVRETQYF
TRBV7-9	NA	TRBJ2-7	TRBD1	TGTGCCAGCAGCTCCTCCTTGGGGACAGGGCTCTACGAGCAGTACTTC	CASSSSLGTGLYEQYF
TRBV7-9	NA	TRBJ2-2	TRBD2	TGTGCCAGCAGCAGTGAGCGGGGGGGCCAAGGGGAGCTGTTTTTT	CASSSERGGQGELFF
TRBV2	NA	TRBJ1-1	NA	TGTGCCAGCAGGGTAAGTTCGCCGGGAGCAGCTTTCTTT	CASRVSSPGAAFF
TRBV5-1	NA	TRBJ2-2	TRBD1	TGCGCCAGCAGCTCGGGACAGTCTTCCGGGGAGCTGTTTTTT	CASSSGQSSGELFF
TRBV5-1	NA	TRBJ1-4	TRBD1	TGCGCCAGCAGCTTGCGGCCAGGGGGTCCCCTTAATGAAAAACTGTTTTTT	CASSLRPGGPLNEKLFF
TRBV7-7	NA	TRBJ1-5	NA	TGTGCCAGCAGCTTAGACTTAAATCAGCCCCAGCATTTT	CASSLDLNQPQHF
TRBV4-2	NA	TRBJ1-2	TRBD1	TGTGCCAGCAGCCAAAGCCCGGACAGGGGGCTAGGTGGCTACACCTTC	CASSQSPDRGLGGYTF
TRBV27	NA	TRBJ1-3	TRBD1	TGTGCCAGCAGTCCTTATCGACAGGGCCTTGGAAACACCATATATTTT	CASSPYRQGLGNTIYF
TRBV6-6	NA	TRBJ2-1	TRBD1	TGTGCCAGCAGTCGACAGGGGGATGAGCAGTTCTTC	CASSRQGDEQFF
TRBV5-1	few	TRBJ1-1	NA	TGCGCCAGCAGCTTACGTGGAGGTGAAGCTTTCTTT	CASSLRGGEAFF
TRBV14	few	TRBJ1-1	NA	TGTGCCAGCAGCCAAGACAGGGGTCTTTCTGAAGCTTTCTTT	CASSQDRGLSEAFF
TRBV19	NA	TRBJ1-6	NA	TGTGCCAGTAGTTCACAGGGTTTCTCCTATAATTCACCCCTCCACTTT	CASSSQGFSYNSPLHF
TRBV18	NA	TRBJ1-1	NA	TGTGCCAGCTCACCATTTGCACGGAGGAACACTGAAGCTTTCTTT	CASSPFARRNTEAFF
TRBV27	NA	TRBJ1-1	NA	TGTGCCAGCACCTCAAGACGGGGGGCGCAGGACACTGAAGCTTTCTTT	CASTSRRGAQDTEAFF
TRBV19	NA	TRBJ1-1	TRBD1	TGTGCCAGTAGATGGAGTGGACAGGGGGTGAACACTGAAGCTTTCTTT	CASRWSGQGVNTEAFF
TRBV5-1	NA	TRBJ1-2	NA	TGCGCCAGCAGCTCGGCCGGGAACTATGGCTACACCTTC	CASSSAGNYGYTF
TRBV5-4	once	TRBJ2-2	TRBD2	TGTGCCAGCAGCTCGTGGGGGACTAGCGGGACCACCGGGGAGCTGTTTTTT	CASSSWGTSGTTGELFF
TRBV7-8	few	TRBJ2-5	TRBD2	TGTGCCAGCAGCTTAGCCGTAGGGCTAGCGGGGGGATCCCAAGAGACCCAGTACTTC	CASSLAVGLAGGSQETQYF
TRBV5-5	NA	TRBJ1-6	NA	TGTGCCAGCAGGAGGGGTCATCAAGGAGGGGATAATTCACCCCTCCACTTT	CASRRGHQGGDNSPLHF
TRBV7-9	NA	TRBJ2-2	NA	TGTGCCAGCAGCTTGGGGCCCACCGGGGAGCTGTTTTTT	CASSLGPTGELFF
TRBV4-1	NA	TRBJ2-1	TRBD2	TGCGCCAGCAGCCAAGTCGGGGGGAGCTCCTACAATGAGCAGTTCTTC	CASSQVGGSSYNEQFF
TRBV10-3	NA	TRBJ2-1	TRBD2	TGTGCCATCAGTGTCGGAGCGGGGGTAGAATACAATGAGCAGTTCTTC	CAISVGAGVEYNEQFF
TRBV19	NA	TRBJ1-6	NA	TGTGCCAGCCAAGGTAGGGGTGAGAATTCACCCCTCCACTTT	CASQGRGENSPLHF
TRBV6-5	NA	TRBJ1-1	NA	TGTGCCAGCAGTGGGGCAACCCGGCCTGAAGCTTTCTTT	CASSGATRPEAFF
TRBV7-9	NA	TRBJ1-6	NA	TGTGCCAGCAGCCCCGGGAGCTCAGATTCACCCCTCCACTTT	CASSPGSSDSPLHF
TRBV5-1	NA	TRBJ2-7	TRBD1	TGCGCCAGCAGCCCCAGGACAGGTTCCTACGAGCAGTACTTC	CASSPRTGSYEQYF
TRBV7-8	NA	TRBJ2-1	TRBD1	TGTGCCAGCAGCTTGTACGGGACAGGGGGGTACAATGAGCAGTTCTTC	CASSLYGTGGYNEQFF
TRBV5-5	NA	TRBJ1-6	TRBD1	TGTGCCAGCAGCCTGACAGGGAGCTCCTATAATTCACCCCTCCACTTT	CASSLTGSSYNSPLHF
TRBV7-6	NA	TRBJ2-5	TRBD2	TGTGCCAGCAGCGTCAACGCCGGGACTAGCGGGGGGGTCGGTCTGCTAGAGACCCAGTACTTC	CASSVNAGTSGGVGLLETQYF
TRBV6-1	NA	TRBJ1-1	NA	TGTGCCAGCCGTCAGGGCACTGAAGCTTTCTTT	CASRQGTEAFF
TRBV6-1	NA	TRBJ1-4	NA	TGTGCCAGCAGTGAAGCCGCAGGGGCGGGCGAAAAACTGTTTTTT	CASSEAAGAGEKLFF
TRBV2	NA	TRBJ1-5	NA	TGTGCCAGCAGTGGGGACACTAATCAGCCCCAGCATTTT	CASSGDTNQPQHF